This T cell receptor beta chain was sequenced for a study of blood T cell repertoires in COVID-19. Study overall: In each case, the material was cDNA or gDNA derived from T cells, B-cell-depleted T cells, or PBMCs.

Per the authors' pipeline: From reference gene primer amplification, estimates of nucleated cell counts were derived. Sequenced by immunoSEQ multiplex PCR; TCRdb stores in-frame clones only, minus some. V, J and clone size derive from that table, while D and trimming were established from the DNA sequence. The repertoire holds approximately 300,000 clones, more than 75% seen once, with roughly 5% in the top ten. Those who participated ranged in age from about 18 to 89 years and resided in about two dozen US areas. Recovered participants had two consecutive negative NP/OP PCR tests, healthcare professional clearance, or symptom resolution. V was clipped by 5 bases and J by 4 bases, with 12 bases between them. The CDR3 spans 13 residues. Germline lookup yields CDR1 SGHTS and CDR2 YDEGEE.

The receptor's source is a woman younger than 45 who had recovered from COVID-19. Sequenced input: PBMCs or T cells enriched from blood (not recorded which). The J gene is TRBJ1-2, the V gene TRBV5-8, with D unclear. For the CDR3, the DNA is TGTGCCAGCAGATCTGAGATAGCCTATGGCTACACCTTC. Amino acid sequence: CASRSEIAYGYTF.